This paragraph reports one TCR beta chain. This clonotype was observed a handful of times. Its specific antigen is unknown. The input lacks base qualities; no much larger clone sits a single base away. The sample is drawn from a study of T cell repertoires in cytomegalovirus infection (dated by TCRdb to the late 2010s). A note on the overall study: The HLA type of each donor mattered for the analysis, because public TCR beta signatures pointed to carriage of CMV infection along with the matching HLA type.

Sequencing instrument: Illumina HiSeq 1500. TCRdb cleaned the public reads at Q25 with fastp, built clones with MiXCR and kept in-frame beta chains. Rows with one shared CDR3 protein collapse into an entry with the most common genes and DNA. The sample yields 200,000 to 300,000 distinct CDR3 sequences; roughly 10% were counted once. The top ten clones comprise approximately 16% of the sample. Results and caveats for the whole study, not just this receptor: In both this cohort and an independent roughly 350-donor cohort, the cumulative frequency of public TCR beta family members distinguished carriers of CMV infection plus the relevant HLA type. In the ex vivo response, HLA-C-restricted CMV-specific TCR beta clonotypes were dominant, and in two of eight donors the single most frequent clonotype came from this HLA-C-restricted group.

From the cysteine through the phenylalanine, the CDR3 covers 13 amino acids. The CDR3 DNA has 39 bases and is translated from base 1. The germline V gene (reference sequence) specifies DFQATT as CDR1 and SNEGSKA as CDR2. The V end loses 4 bases and the J end loses 3 bases, and a stretch of 13 bases separates them. The sequence joins TRBV20-1 to TRBJ2-7; a confident D gene designation cannot be given. The TCR was taken from a human donor in good health (CMV status not recorded). Some clones in this sample may be carry-over from other donors' samples. Sequencing was carried out using PBMCs. The sequenced DNA: TGCAGTGCTACCCTCCCGAGCCGCTACGAGCAGTACTTC. Its protein reads: CSATLPSRYEQYF.